The subject of this entry is one T cell receptor beta chain. This entry comes from a study of blood T cell repertoires in COVID-19. Study overall: COVID-19 samples, acute and convalescent, were from the United States, Italy and Spain.

The CDR3 is 14 amino acids. Trimming stripped 3 bases from V and 5 bases from J, with 14 bases between. The germline V gene encodes CDR1 SGHNT and CDR2 YYREEE (reference sequence). Per the study methods: Amplification of reference gene primers provided the estimated nucleated cell counts. Clones were sequenced by immunoSEQ multiplex PCR, and TCRdb holds only the in-frame ones, with some missing. That table supplies the V and J calls and clone size; D and trimming were determined from the DNA. The data show about 35,000 clones, around 87% seen once. This sequence joins TRBV5-4 and TRBJ1-1, with a possible D match to TRBD1 (5 bases). What was sequenced was peripheral blood. The TCR comes from a human donor in a cohort sampled during active COVID-19. The CDR3 here is CASSWTGVNTEAFF. The CDR3 DNA sequence: TGTGCCAGCAGCTGGACGGGGGTAAATACTGAAGCTTTCTTT. Together with reference TRBV5-4 and TRBJ1-1, the CDR3 gives the full variable domain: ETGVTQSPTHLIKTRGQQVTLRCSSQSGHNTVSWYQQALGQGPQFIFQYYREEENGRGNFPPRFSGLQFPNYSSELNVNALELDDSALYLCASSWTGVNTEAFFGQGTRLTVV.